This T cell receptor beta chain was captured by sequencing in a study of T cell responses to AZD1222 COVID-19 vaccine. Whole-study findings and limits: Among the donors, most were white British and more were female, and clonal diversity was possibly underestimated.

This clone was seen only once. Antigen specificity is unknown. The assay was immunoSEQ multiplex PCR, and TCRdb's table has in-frame clones only and misses some. This sample carries roughly 150,000 clones, around 94% of them seen once, and the ten largest clones take roughly 5.5%. Sequenced material: peripheral blood, taken 28 days after the second AZD1222 dose. This clonotype was sampled from an adult who received the AZD1222 COVID-19 vaccine.

Here the CDR3 DNA reads TGTGCCAGCAGTACGTTACGGGAGGGCCGTTACGAGCAGTACTTC. It specifies CASSTLREGRYEQYF. The chain employs TRBV25-1 and TRBJ2-7, with TRBD2 matching 8 bases. This CDR3 contains 15 residues. V lost 5 bases to trimming and J lost 4 bases; unmatched junction nucleotides: 10. CDR1 MGHDK and CDR2 SYGVNS come from the germline V gene.